The entry below gives a single T cell receptor (beta chain) sequence along with its context. Antigen: not known. A much more abundant neighbour one base away suggests this may be a read error. This sample is part of a study of T cells in Graves' hyperthyroidism and ophthalmopathy. Overall study results and limits: Ophthalmopathy cases were set apart from stable hyperthyroidism by a 13 V-J model. Most clonotypes expanded in thyroid above 0.001 were likewise present in blood. The model foresaw ophthalmopathy a median approximately 6.1 months prior to onset.

Authors of the study amplified TCR beta CDR3 regions from RNA transcripts. Carried out on the TCR CDR3, a first-round RT-PCR used the HTBI primer set. From the multiplex PCR reads, TCRdb called clonotypes with MiXCR, one entry per CDR3 protein. The repertoire has some 600,000 distinct CDR3 sequences, roughly 14% of them found once; the top ten carry roughly 5.7%. Per the germline V gene, CDR1 is SGHAT and CDR2 is FQNNGV. CDR3 length: 15 amino acids. The chain has TRBV11-2 and TRBJ2-1, with 7 bases that match TRBD2. The sample consisted of blood. The receptor's source is a woman in her 30s with Graves' hyperthyroidism that later progressed to Graves' ophthalmopathy. The CDR3 bases are TGTGCCAGCAGCTCAGGCGGGAGCTCCTGCAATGAGCAGTTCTTC. This translates into CASSSGGSSCNEQFF. Full variable domain (outside the CDR3, taken from reference TRBV11-2 and TRBJ2-1): EAGVAQSPRYKIIEKRQSVAFWCNPISGHATLYWYQQILGQGPKLLIQFQNNGVVDDSQLPKDRFSAERLKGVDSTLKIQPAKLEDSAVYLCASSSGGSSCNEQFFGPGTRLTVL.